This T cell receptor (beta chain) appears in the sequencing data of a study of T-cell reconstitution after alpha-beta-depleted transplantation in children. Overall study findings and caveats: Expanded graft clones, several hundred of them, were reportedly the source of alpha-beta T cells about two months after transplant.

This clonotype was detected a few times. The antigen is unknown. Library preparation (for TCRbeta) was performed with unique molecular identifiers. TCRdb ran MiXCR on the PCR reads and lists one entry per CDR3 protein. This table has about 830,000 distinct CDR3 sequences, roughly 15% appearing once. Per germline, CDR1 SGHDT and CDR2 YYEEEE. Trimming removed 4 bases at V and 5 bases at J, with 15 bases between. The CDR3 has 14 residues. The specimen was PBMCs, mostly from graft donor cells, collected 360 days after TCRalphabeta/CD19-depleted stem cell transplant. The sequence was obtained from a male patient between 5 and 17 years old who had a stem cell transplant for acute lymphoblastic leukemia, so the T cells may come from the graft donor. The J gene is TRBJ2-5, the V gene TRBV5-6; D is tentatively TRBD1 or TRBD2 (5 bases each). CDR3 sequence (DNA): TGTGCCAGCAGCACGGGGACCAAGGGGGAGACCCAGTACTTC. This translates into CASSTGTKGETQYF.